The 18 T cell receptor beta chains below come from one sample, sequenced in a study of tumor and adjacent non-tumor tissue in lung cancer. Three rounds of nested PCR, following a modified ARM-PCR protocol, produced the TCRbeta library. Each CDR3 protein is one row after TCRdb ran MiXCR on the multiplex PCR reads. This sample carries 70,000 to 95,000 distinct CDR3 sequences, less than 85% of them seen once, and the ten largest clones take around 38%. RNA was extracted from bulk tissue without any cell sorting. Distant lung tissue was collected more than 3 cm away from the tumor edge. The sample consisted of distant non-tumor lung tissue. These receptors originate from a man between 65 and 85 years old with non-small cell lung cancer.

This clonotype appeared once. Germline is not matched at one junction end, which may reflect a read error. The chain combines TRBV10-1 with TRBJ2-2; 8 bases match TRBD1. The CDR3 has 14 amino acids. Germline CDR1 and CDR2: WNHNN and SYGVQD (reference sequence). Written as DNA, the CDR3 is TGCACCAGCAGTAGGACAGGGCGCACCGGGGAGCTGTATTTT. Translated: CTSSRTGRTGELYF.

The rearrangement joins TRBV29-1 to TRBJ2-1; the D is unclear. The ends were cut back, 4 bases at V and 9 bases at J, with 19 bases in the middle. This CDR3 has 14 amino acids. Germline values: CDR1 SQVTM, CDR2 ANQGSEA. The CDR3 nucleotides read TGCAGCGTTGTCTTTGGGAAGGTAGATGGTGAGCAGTTCTTC. This encodes CSVVFGKVDGEQFF.

The chain joins TRBV4-3 to TRBJ2-1; weak D call: TRBD2 (6 bases). Germline assignment: CDR1 LGHNA and CDR2 YSLEER. The CDR3 loop spans 17 amino acids. Between the trimmed V and J ends, which lost 0 bases and 8 bases, there was a span of 20 bases. The CDR3 sequence: CASSQESTGRWAHEQFF. The CDR3 nucleotides are TGCGCCAGCAGCCAAGAATCGACGGGGAGGTGGGCCCATGAGCAGTTCTTC.

This clonotype was counted a single time. The chain couples TRBV28 to TRBJ1-5, with D possibly TRBD1 on 5 matching bases. This CDR3 spans 15 amino acids. V lost 4 bases to trimming and J lost 11 bases, with 21 bases between them. Germline V lookup: CDR1 MDHEN, CDR2 SYDVKM. For the CDR3, the DNA is TGTGCCAGCAGTTCTGAGGGGCTGAGTTTCCAGGCCCAGCATTTT. Translating gives CASSSEGLSFQAQHF.

The count of this clonotype is one. A much more abundant neighbour one base away suggests this may be a read error. The chain links TRBV4-1 to TRBJ2-1, with 8 positions matching TRBD2. Germline assignment: CDR1 MGHRA and CDR2 YSYEKL. The CDR3 has 17 amino acids. The CDR3 coding sequence is TGCGCCAGCGGCCAACCTACAAGCGGGAGAGTCAACAATGAGCAGTTCTTC. Amino acids: CASGQPTSGRVNNEQFF.

This clonotype has only a few counts. The CDR3 does not end in the conserved phenylalanine or tryptophan, so this is likely a read error. This chain joins TRBV6-2 or TRBV6-3 and TRBJ2-3; TRBD2 is a possible D gene (5 bases). CDR3 length equals 13 residues. Germline assignment: CDR1 MNHEY and CDR2 SVGEGT. The CDR3 loop reads CASSYSGADTQYL. The CDR3 DNA follows: TGTGCCAGCAGTTACTCGGGAGCAGATACACAGTATTTG.

The chain couples TRBV28 to TRBJ2-7; the D gene is possibly TRBD1 (5 bases). This CDR3 has 14 residues. The germline V and J ends were trimmed by 10 bases and 2 bases, with 18 bases remaining between them. Per germline, CDR1 MDHEN and CDR2 SYDVKM. The CDR3 coding sequence is TGTGCCATGAGTAACATTAGACAGCCCTACGAGCAGTACTTC. Translation gives CAMSNIRQPYEQYF.

In regard to this clonotype: One junction end disagrees with the germline gene, perhaps due to a read error. This chain joins TRBV28 and TRBJ1-4; TRBD1 might be the D (5 bases). The CDR3 consists of 16 residues. Germline CDR1 is MDHEN and CDR2 is SYDVKM. The CDR3 nucleotides are TGTGCCAGCAGTTCCTCGACCGAGGGGCCTGTCGAAAAACTGCTTTTC. It specifies CASSSSTEGPVEKLLF.

This clonotype was recorded once. This rearrangement joins TRBV28 to TRBJ2-3, with TRBD2 matching 8 bases. This CDR3 region has 16 residues. The J segment lost 7 bases and the V segment lost 3 bases, leaving 12 bases of the junction unmatched. Germline loops: CDR1 MDHEN, CDR2 SYDVKM. The CDR3 spells CASSFSSGSGRNTQYF. The CDR3 DNA follows: TGTGCCAGCAGTTTCTCCAGCGGGAGTGGAAGAAATACGCAGTATTTT.

This clonotype has a single count. This chain uses TRBV4-2 with TRBJ2-3; 11 bases line up with TRBD2. Per the germline V gene, CDR1 is LGHNA and CDR2 is YNFKEQ. The CDR3 consists of 16 residues. CDR3 region: CISSQVSGGAQDTQYF. For the CDR3, the DNA is TGTATCAGCAGCCAGGTTAGCGGGGGGGCCCAAGATACGCAGTATTTT.

Regarding this clonotype: Lacking the conserved final phenylalanine or tryptophan, this CDR3 likely reflects a read error. The rearrangement links TRBV12-3 or TRBV12-4 to TRBJ2-5; TRBD2 matches at 10 bases. The ends lost 6 bases at V and 5 bases at J; junction bases unmatched: 24. This CDR3 spans 20 amino acids. Here the CDR3 DNA reads TGTGCCAGCAGAAAAAGCGACCACCCGACTAGCGGGCTTCCTCGGGAGACCCAGTACTCA. Amino acid sequence: CASRKSDHPTSGLPRETQYS.

To note about this clonotype: The junction does not match germline at one end; this may be a read error. This sequence joins TRBV29-1 and TRBJ1-1; no firm D call. Germline loops: CDR1 SQVTM, CDR2 ANQGSEA. This CDR3 region has 16 residues. CDR3 residues: CSVERNGLSKNSEAFF. CDR3 coding DNA: TGCAGCGTTGAAAGGAACGGATTAAGTAAGAACTCTGAAGCTTTCTTT. Looking up the rest from reference TRBV29-1 and TRBJ1-1 gives the full variable domain: SAVISQKPSRDICQRGTSLTIQCQVDSQVTMMFWYRQQPGQSLTLIATANQGSEATYESGFVIDKFPISRPNLTFSTLTVSNMSPEDSSIYLCSVERNGLSKNSEAFFGQGTRLTVV.

In regard to this clonotype: The germline gene is not matched at one end of the junction; a read error may be the cause. The chain is built from TRBV4-1 and TRBJ2-7; 11 bases agree with TRBD2. The CDR3 has 16 residues. The V gene's germline CDR1 is MGHRA and CDR2 YSYEKL. The CDR3 nucleotides are TGCGCCAGTAGCCGGACACTAGCGGGAGAGGGGGACGAGTTGCAGTTC. Its protein is CASSRTLAGEGDELQF.

Notes on this clonotype: Sequence at one end of the junction differs from germline and may be a read error. The chain has TRBV6-1 and TRBJ2-7; D unresolved. The CDR3 has 13 amino acids. Per germline, CDR1 MNHNS and CDR2 SASEGT. CDR3 sequence (DNA): TGTGCCAGCAAGTTCGGCAGCTCCTGCGAGCAGTATTTC. Protein sequence: CASKFGSSCEQYF.

This clonotype was seen at least ten times. The genes are TRBV4-1 and TRBJ2-3; D is ambiguous. This CDR3 contains 13 residues. V lost 2 bases and J lost 4, with 7 bases in between. CDR1 and CDR2 from the germline V gene are MGHRA and YSYEKL. DNA for the CDR3: TGCGCCAGCAGCCAACAGACCCCAGATACGCAGTATTTT. It is translated as CASSQQTPDTQYF.

A remark on this clonotype: An end of the junction differs from the germline gene, which may be a read error. The chain employs TRBV7-9 and TRBJ2-1; TRBD1 agrees at 8 bases. CDR1 is SEHNR, CDR2 FQNEAQ, per germline (reference sequence). The CDR3 covers 16 residues. CDR3 DNA sequence: TGTGCCAGCAGTTTAGCGCTATGGGACAGGTCCAGTGAGCAATTCTTC. It codes for CASSLALWDRSSEQFF.

V and J are TRBV28 and TRBJ2-5; D may correspond to TRBD1 or TRBD2 (5 bases each). CDR1 and CDR2 (germline): MDHEN, SYDVKM. The CDR3 runs 15 residues. Trimming cost V 4 bases and J 5 bases, with 17 bases left between them. The CDR3 spells CASSSGQGVPETQYF. In DNA, the CDR3 is TGTGCCAGCAGTTCTGGGCAGGGAGTCCCGGAGACCCAGTACTTC.

A note on this clonotype: Given a much more abundant clone one base away, this may be a read error. This sequence joins TRBV4-3 and TRBJ2-7; tentative D call: TRBD2 (7 bases). CDR1 is LGHNA, CDR2 YSLEER, per germline. CDR3 length: 16 residues. The CDR3 protein is CANSQDSGGTPYEQYF. The CDR3 DNA follows: TGCGCCAACAGCCAAGATTCCGGGGGGACACCATACGAGCAGTACTTC.